This TCR beta chain was retrieved from a study of shared clonotypes between healthy human individuals. Study-wide results and caveats: The study generally estimated greater richness for naive than memory subsets.

With regard to this clone: The antigen remains undetermined.

The CDR3 has 16 residues. Looked up from germline, CDR1 is SGHNT and CDR2 is YENEEA. Trimming shortened V by 2 bases and J by 0 bases, and 10 bases separated the two germline ends. Some clones are missing from TCRdb's copy, which holds only in-frame ones; the method was immunoSEQ multiplex PCR. The sample holds about 1 million clones; roughly 75% are singletons and the top ten take about 1.5%. Sequenced input: memory CD4+ T cells sorted from blood. Noted subset: CD45RA-negative fraction. The origin of this receptor is a man younger than 35 in good health. V and J are TRBV11-3 and TRBJ2-2, with D perhaps matching TRBD2 (6 bases). The CDR3 nucleotides read TGTGCCAGCAGCTTAAGTCCGGGAGCGAACACCGGGGAGCTGTTTTTT. Translation: CASSLSPGANTGELFF.